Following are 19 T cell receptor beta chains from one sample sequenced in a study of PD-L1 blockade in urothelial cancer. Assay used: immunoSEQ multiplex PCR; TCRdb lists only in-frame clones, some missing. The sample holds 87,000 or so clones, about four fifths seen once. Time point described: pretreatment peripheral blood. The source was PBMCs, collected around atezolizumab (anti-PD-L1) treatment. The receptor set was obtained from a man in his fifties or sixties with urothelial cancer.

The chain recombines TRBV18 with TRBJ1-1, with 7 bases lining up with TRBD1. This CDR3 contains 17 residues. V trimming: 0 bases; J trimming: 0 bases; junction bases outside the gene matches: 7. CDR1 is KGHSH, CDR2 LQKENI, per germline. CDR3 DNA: TGTGCCAGCTCACCACCTAATACCGGGACAGTGAACACTGAAGCTTTCTTT. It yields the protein CASSPPNTGTVNTEAFF.

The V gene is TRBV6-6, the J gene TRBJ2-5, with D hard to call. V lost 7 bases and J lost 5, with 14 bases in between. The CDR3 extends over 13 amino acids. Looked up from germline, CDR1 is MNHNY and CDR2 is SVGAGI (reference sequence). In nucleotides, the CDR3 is TGTGCCAGCATGAAACGAGTGGGCGAGACCCAGTACTTC. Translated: CASMKRVGETQYF.

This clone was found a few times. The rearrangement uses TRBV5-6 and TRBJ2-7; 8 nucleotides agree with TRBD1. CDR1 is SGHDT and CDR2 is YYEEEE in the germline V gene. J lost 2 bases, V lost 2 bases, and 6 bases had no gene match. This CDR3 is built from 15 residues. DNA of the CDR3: TGTGCCAGCAGCTTTCGTGGGACAGGACCCTACGAGCAGTACTTC. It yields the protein CASSFRGTGPYEQYF. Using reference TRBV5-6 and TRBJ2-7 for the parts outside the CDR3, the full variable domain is DAGVTQSPTHLIKTRGQQVTLRCSPKSGHDTVSWYQQALGQGPQFIFQYYEEEERQRGNFPDRFSGHQFPNYSSELNVNALLLGDSALYLCASSFRGTGPYEQYFGPGTRLTVT.

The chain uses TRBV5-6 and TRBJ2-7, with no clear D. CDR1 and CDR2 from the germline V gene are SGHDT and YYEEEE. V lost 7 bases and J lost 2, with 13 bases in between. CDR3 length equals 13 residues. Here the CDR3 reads CASDLTGTYEQYF. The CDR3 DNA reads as TGTGCCAGCGACTTGACGGGTACCTACGAGCAGTACTTC.

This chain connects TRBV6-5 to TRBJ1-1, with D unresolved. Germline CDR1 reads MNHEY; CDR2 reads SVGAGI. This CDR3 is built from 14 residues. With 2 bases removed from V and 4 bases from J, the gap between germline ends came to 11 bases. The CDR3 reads CASSYDWRATEAFF. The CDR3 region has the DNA TGTGCCAGCAGTTACGATTGGCGGGCCACTGAAGCTTTCTTT.

CDR3 DNA sequence: TGTGCCATCAGTAGACAGGGGGTCGATGGCTACACCTTC. Protein product: CAISRQGVDGYTF. The chain combines TRBV10-3 with TRBJ1-2; 9 positions agree with TRBD1. This CDR3 has 13 amino acids. V was clipped by 5 bases and J by 6 bases; unmatched bases: 4. Per the germline V gene, CDR1 is ENHRY and CDR2 is SYGVKD.

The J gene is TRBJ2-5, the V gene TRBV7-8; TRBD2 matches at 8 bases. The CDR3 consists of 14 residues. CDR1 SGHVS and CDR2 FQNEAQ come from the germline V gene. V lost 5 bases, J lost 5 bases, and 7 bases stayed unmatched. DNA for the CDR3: TGTGCCAGCAGCACGAGCGGGAGACGGGAGACCCAGTACTTC. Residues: CASSTSGRRETQYF.

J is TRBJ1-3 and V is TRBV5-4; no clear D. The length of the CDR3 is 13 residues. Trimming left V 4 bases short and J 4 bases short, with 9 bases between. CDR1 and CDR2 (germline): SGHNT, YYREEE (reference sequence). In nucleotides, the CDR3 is TGTGCCAGCAGCCCGGGATCCGGAAACACCATATATTTT. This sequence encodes CASSPGSGNTIYF. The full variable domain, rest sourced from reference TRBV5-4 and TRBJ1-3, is ETGVTQSPTHLIKTRGQQVTLRCSSQSGHNTVSWYQQALGQGPQFIFQYYREEENGRGNFPPRFSGLQFPNYSSELNVNALELDDSALYLCASSPGSGNTIYFGEGSWLTVV.

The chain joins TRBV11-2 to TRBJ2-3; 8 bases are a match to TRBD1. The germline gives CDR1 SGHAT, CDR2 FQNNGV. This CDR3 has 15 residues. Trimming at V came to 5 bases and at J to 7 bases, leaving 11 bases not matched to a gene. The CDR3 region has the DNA TGTGCCAGCAGCATTAGGCGGCAGGGGGCAAATACGCAGTATTTT. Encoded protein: CASSIRRQGANTQYF.

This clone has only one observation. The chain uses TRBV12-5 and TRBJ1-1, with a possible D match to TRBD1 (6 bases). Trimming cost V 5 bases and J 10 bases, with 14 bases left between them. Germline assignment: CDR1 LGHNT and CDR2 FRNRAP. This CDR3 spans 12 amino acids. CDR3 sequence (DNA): TGTGCTAGTGGTCATCACCGGACAGCAGCTTTCTTT. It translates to CASGHHRTAAFF.

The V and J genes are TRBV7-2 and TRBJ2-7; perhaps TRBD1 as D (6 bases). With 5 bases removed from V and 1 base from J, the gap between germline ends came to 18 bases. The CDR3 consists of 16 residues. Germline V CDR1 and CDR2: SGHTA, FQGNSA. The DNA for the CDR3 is TGTGCCAGCAGCCCACCAAGGGGGACGGGATCCTACGAGCAGTACTTC. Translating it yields CASSPPRGTGSYEQYF.

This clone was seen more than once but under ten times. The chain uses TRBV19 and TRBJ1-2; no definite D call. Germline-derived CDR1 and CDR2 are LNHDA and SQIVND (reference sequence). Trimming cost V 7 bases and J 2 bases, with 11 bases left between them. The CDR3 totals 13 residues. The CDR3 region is CASTLNLNYGYTF. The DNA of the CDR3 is TGTGCCAGTACCCTTAACTTGAACTATGGCTACACCTTC.

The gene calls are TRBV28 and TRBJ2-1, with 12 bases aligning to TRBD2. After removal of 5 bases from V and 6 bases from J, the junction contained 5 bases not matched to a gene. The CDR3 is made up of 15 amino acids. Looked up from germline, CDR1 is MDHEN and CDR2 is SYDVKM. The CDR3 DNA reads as TGTGCCAGCAGTGGTCTAGCGGGAGGGCGCAATGAGCAGTTCTTC. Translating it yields CASSGLAGGRNEQFF. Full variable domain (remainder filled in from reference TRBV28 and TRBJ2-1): DVKVTQSSRYLVKRTGEKVFLECVQDMDHENMFWYRQDPGLGLRLIYFSYDVKMKEKGDIPEGYSVSREKKERFSLILESASTNQTSMYLCASSGLAGGRNEQFFGPGTRLTVL.

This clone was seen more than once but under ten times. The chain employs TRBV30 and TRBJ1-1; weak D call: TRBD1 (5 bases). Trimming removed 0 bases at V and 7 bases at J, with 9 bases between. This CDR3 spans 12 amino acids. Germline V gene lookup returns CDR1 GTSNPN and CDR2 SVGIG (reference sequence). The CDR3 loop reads CAWSVSQGEAFF. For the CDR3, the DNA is TGTGCCTGGAGTGTAAGTCAGGGTGAAGCTTTCTTT.

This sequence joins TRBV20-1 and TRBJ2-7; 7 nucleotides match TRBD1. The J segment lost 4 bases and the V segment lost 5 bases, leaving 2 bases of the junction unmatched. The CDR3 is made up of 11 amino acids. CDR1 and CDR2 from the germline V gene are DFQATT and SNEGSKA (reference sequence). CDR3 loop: CSARRGYEQYF. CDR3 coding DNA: TGCAGTGCTCGCAGGGGGTACGAGCAGTACTTC.

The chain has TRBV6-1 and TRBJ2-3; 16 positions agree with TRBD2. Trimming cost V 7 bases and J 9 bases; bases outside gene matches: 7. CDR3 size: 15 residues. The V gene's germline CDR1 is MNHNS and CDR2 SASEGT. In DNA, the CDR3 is TGTGCCAGCATGGGACTAGCGGGAGGGCAGGCCACGCAGTATTTT. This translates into CASMGLAGGQATQYF.

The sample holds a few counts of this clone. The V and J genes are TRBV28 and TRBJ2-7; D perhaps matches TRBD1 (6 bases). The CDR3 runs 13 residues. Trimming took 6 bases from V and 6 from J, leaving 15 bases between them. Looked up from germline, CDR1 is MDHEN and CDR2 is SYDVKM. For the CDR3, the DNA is TGTGCCAGCAGACGAACAGGACAGAGCGAGCAGTACTTC. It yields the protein CASRRTGQSEQYF.

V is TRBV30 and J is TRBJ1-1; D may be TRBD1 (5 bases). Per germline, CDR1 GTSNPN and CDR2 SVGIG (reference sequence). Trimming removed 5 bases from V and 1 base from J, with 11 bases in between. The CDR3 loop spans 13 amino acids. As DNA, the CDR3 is TGTGCCTGGGGGGCTACACCGAACACTGAAGCTTTCTTT. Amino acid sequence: CAWGATPNTEAFF.

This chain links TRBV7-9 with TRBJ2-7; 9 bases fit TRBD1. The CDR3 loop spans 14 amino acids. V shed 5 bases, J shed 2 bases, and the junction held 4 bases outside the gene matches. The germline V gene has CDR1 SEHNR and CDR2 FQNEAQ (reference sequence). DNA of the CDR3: TGTGCCAGCAGCCCGGACAGGGGTACCTACGAGCAGTACTTC. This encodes CASSPDRGTYEQYF.